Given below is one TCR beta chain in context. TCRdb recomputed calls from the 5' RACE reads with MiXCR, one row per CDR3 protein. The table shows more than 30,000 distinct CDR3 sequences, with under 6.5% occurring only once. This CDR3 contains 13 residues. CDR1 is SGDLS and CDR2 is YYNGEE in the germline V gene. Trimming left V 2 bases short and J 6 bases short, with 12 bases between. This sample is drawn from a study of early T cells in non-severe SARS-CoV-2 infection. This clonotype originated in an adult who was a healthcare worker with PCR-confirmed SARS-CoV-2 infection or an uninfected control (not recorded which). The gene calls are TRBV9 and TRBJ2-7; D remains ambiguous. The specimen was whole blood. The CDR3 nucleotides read TGTGCCAGCAGCGTGGACGTGTCGGGCGAGCAGTACTTC. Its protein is CASSVDVSGEQYF.